A selection of T cell receptor beta chains follows, all from one sample in a study of blood T cell repertoires in COVID-19. The method was immunoSEQ multiplex PCR; TCRdb's version includes in-frame clones alone and lacks a portion of them. The data hold 200,000 to 250,000 clones, with approximately 80% observed a single time. What was sequenced was peripheral blood. These TCRs come from a woman aged 80 or older with acute or convalescent COVID-19. Each CDR3 is given with its conserved first and last residue. Fields, in order: D gene, J gene, V gene, CDR3 protein, CDR3 DNA. A D gene is named only where the DNA matches it firmly.

TRBD1 | TRBJ2-7 | TRBV19 | CASSMRGGASVYEQYF | TGTGCCAGTAGTATGAGAGGGGGCGCCTCCGTTTACGAGCAGTACTTC
. | TRBJ2-7 | TRBV27 | CASSFLKGGEQYF | TGTGCCAGCAGTTTCCTGAAGGGGGGGGAGCAGTACTTC
. | TRBJ1-2 | TRBV6-5 | CASRSTGAYGYTF | TGTGCCAGCAGATCGACAGGTGCTTATGGCTACACCTTC
. | TRBJ2-1 | TRBV7-3 | CASSVPSRDNEQFF | TGTGCCAGCAGCGTCCCTAGCCGGGACAATGAGCAGTTCTTC
. | TRBJ2-5 | TRBV3-1/TRBV3-2 | CASRPGVGETQYF | TGTGCCAGCAGACCGGGAGTGGGGGAGACCCAGTACTTC
. | TRBJ1-6 | TRBV30 | CAWSAGVSPLHF | TGTGCCTGGAGTGCAGGGGTTTCACCCCTCCACTTT
. | TRBJ2-2 | TRBV30 | CAWTRGPGELFF | TGTGCCTGGACTAGGGGCCCGGGGGAGCTGTTTTTT
TRBD1 | TRBJ1-2 | TRBV30 | CAWSTGGGSYGYTF | TGTGCCTGGAGTACAGGGGGAGGTAGCTATGGCTACACCTTC
TRBD1 | TRBJ1-1 | TRBV4-3 | CASSQATTGVDTEAFF | TGCGCCAGCAGCCAAGCAACCACAGGGGTGGACACTGAAGCTTTCTTT
. | TRBJ1-4 | TRBV18 | CASSPFGFREKLFF | TGTGCCAGCTCACCATTCGGGTTTAGGGAAAAACTGTTTTTT
TRBD2 | TRBJ2-1 | TRBV5-1 | CASSLAPSGGYNEQFF | TGCGCCAGCAGCTTGGCCCCAAGCGGGGGTTACAATGAGCAGTTCTTC
. | TRBJ1-2 | TRBV19 | CASSIDRTAPSNGYTF | TGTGCCAGTAGTATAGATCGGACAGCCCCCTCGAATGGCTACACCTTC
. | TRBJ1-1 | TRBV7-2 | CASSLNIRDTGITFF | TGTGCCAGCAGCTTAAATATCCGGGACACAGGAATTACTTTCTTT
. | TRBJ2-4 | TRBV5-4 | CASSRQVDGNIQYF | TGTGCCAGCAGTCGACAGGTTGATGGAAACATTCAGTACTTC
TRBD2 | TRBJ2-1 | TRBV7-2 | CASSSSGVAGAYNEQFF | TGTGCCAGCAGCTCCTCCGGAGTAGCGGGGGCCTACAATGAGCAGTTCTTC